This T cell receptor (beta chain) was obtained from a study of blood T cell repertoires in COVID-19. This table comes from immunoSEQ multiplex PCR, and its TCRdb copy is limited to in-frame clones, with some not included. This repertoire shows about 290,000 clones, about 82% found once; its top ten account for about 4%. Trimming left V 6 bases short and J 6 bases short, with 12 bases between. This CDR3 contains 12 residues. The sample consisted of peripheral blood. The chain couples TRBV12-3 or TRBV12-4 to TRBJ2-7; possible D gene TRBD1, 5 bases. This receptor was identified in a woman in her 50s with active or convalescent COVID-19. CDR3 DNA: TGTGCCAGCAGGGAAGGGGTCTTCGAGCAGTACTTC. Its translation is CASREGVFEQYF.